The clone carrying this TCR beta chain was recorded many times. Antigen specificity is unknown. The sample's time point: patch test 1, 2 weeks after DPC sensitization. Treatment here: therapeutic diphenylcyclopropenone sensitization with weekly scalp DPC. Unseparated into fractions, whole blood served as the source from which total RNA was extracted. The library gave individual cDNA molecules unique molecular identifiers. TCRdb re-called the RACE reads with MiXCR, one entry per CDR3 protein. This sample has tens of thousands of distinct CDR3 sequences, with 9.8% found just once. The germline V gene encodes CDR1 SNHLY and CDR2 FYNNEI. The CDR3 covers 12 residues. V was shortened by 8 bases and J by 0 bases, with 8 bases between the two germline ends. This sample is drawn from a study of human T cells and chemical hapten exposure. The wider study: The patients were mostly female; they had alopecia areata, totalis or universalis. Study-wide results and caveats: Versus controls, significantly more large CDR3 similarity clusters arose from expanded TCRs.

This TCR was recovered from a middle-aged woman with alopecia areata. Some clones in this sample may be carry-over from other donors' samples. This chain connects TRBV2 to TRBJ2-7; tentatively, D is TRBD2 (6 bases). Sample: whole blood, taken in connection with sensitization to the hapten diphenylcyclopropenone (DPC). DNA of the CDR3: TGTGCCAGCTCGGGGGTCTCCTACGAGCAGTACTTC. It translates to CASSGVSYEQYF.